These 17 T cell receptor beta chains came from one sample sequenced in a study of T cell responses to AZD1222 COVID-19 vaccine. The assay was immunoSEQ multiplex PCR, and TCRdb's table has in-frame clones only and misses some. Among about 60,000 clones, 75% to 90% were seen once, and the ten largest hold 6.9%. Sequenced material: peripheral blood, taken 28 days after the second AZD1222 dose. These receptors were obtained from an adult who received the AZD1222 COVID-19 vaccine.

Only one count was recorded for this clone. This CDR3 reads CASHPASGYGYTF. The CDR3, as DNA: TGTGCCAGCCACCCTGCGAGCGGCTATGGCTACACCTTC. J is TRBJ1-2 and V is TRBV6-5; D unresolved. Germline lookup yields CDR1 MNHEY and CDR2 SVGAGI. The CDR3 is 13 amino acids. The V gene lost 8 bases and the J gene lost 4 bases, with 14 bases spanning the gap.

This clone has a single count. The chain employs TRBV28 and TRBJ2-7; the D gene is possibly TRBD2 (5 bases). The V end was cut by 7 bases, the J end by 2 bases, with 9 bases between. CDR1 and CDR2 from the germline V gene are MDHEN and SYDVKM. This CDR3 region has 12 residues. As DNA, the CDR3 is TGTGCCAGCACTCGGGAACCCTACGAGCAGTACTTC. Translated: CASTREPYEQYF.

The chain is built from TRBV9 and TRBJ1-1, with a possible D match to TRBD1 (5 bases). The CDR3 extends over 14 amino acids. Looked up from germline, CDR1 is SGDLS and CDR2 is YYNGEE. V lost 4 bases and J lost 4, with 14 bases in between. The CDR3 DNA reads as TGTGCCAGCAGCCCCCGTCAGGGAGTCACTGAAGCTTTCTTT. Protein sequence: CASSPRQGVTEAFF. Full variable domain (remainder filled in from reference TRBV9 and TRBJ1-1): DSGVTQTPKHLITATGQRVTLRCSPRSGDLSVYWYQQSLDQGLQFLIQYYNGEERAKGNILERFSAQQFPDLHSELNLSSLELGDSALYFCASSPRQGVTEAFFGQGTRLTVV.

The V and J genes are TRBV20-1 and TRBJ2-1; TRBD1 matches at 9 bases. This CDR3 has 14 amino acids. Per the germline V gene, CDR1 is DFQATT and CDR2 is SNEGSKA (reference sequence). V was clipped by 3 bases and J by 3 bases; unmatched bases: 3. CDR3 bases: TGCAGTGCTAGTAAGGGACAGGGCTACAATGAGCAGTTCTTC. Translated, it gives CSASKGQGYNEQFF.

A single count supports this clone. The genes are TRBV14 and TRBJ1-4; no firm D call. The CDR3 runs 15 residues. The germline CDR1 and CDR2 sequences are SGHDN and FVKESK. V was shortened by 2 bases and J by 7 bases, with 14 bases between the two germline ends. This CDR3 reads CASSQNGVPTEKLFF. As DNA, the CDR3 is TGTGCCAGCAGCCAAAACGGGGTTCCTACTGAAAAACTGTTTTTT.

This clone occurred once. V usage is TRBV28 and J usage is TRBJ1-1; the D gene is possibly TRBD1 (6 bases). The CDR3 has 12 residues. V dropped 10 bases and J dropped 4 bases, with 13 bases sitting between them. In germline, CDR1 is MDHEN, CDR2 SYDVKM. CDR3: CATLGQFTEAFF. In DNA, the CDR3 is TGTGCCACCCTCGGACAGTTCACTGAAGCTTTCTTT.

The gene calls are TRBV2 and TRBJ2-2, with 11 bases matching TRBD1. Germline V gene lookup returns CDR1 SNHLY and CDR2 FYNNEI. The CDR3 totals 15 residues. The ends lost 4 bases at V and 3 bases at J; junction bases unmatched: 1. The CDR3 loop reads CASSGDRGDTGELFF. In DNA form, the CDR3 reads TGTGCCAGCAGTGGGGACAGGGGGGACACCGGGGAGCTGTTTTTT.

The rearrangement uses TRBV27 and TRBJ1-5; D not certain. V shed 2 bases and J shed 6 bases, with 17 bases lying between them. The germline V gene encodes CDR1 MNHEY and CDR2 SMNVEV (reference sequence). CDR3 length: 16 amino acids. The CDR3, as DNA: TGTGCCAGCAGTTTACTCTCAACAAGGGCGGGTCAGCCCCAGCATTTT. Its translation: CASSLLSTRAGQPQHF.

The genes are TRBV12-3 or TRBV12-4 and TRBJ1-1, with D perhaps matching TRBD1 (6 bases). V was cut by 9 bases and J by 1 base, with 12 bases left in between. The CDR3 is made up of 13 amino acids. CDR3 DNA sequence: TGTGCCAGACTTAGGGGGGGGAACACTGAAGCTTTCTTT. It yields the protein CARLRGGNTEAFF.

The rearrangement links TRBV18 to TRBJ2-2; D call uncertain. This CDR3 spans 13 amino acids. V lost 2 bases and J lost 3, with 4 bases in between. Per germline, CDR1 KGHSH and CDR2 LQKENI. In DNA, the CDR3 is TGTGCCAGCTCACCAAGGGACACCGGGGAGCTGTTTTTT. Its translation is CASSPRDTGELFF.

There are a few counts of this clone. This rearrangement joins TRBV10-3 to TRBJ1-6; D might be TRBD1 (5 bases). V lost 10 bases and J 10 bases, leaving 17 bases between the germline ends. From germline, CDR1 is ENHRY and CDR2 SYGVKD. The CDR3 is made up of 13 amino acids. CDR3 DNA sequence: TGTGCCACCGGAGACGGGGCCGGATCACCCCTCCACTTT. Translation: CATGDGAGSPLHF.

The CDR3 DNA reads TGTGCCAGCAGCCAAGAACTAGCGGGAGGCTCTGGGGCCAACGTCCTGACTTTC. This encodes CASSQELAGGSGANVLTF. V is TRBV4-2 and J is TRBJ2-6, with 12 bases that match TRBD2. The J segment lost 0 bases and the V segment lost 0 bases, leaving 0 bases of the junction unmatched. CDR1 is LGHNA, CDR2 YNFKEQ, per germline. The CDR3 loop spans 18 amino acids.

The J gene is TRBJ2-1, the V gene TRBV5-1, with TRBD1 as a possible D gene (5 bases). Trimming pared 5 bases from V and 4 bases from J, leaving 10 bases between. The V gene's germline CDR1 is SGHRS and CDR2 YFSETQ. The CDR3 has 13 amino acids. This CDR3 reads CASRDKTYNEQFF. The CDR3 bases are TGCGCCAGCAGGGACAAGACGTACAATGAGCAGTTCTTC.

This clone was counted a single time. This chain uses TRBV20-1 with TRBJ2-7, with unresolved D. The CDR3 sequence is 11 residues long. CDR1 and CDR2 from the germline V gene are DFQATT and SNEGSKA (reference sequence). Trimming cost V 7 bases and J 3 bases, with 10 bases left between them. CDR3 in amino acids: CSGHRNYEQYF. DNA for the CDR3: TGCAGTGGGCACCGAAACTACGAGCAGTACTTC.

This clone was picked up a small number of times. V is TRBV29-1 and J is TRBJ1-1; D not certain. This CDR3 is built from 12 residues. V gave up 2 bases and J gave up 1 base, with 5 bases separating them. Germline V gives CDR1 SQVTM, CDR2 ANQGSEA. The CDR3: CSVERENTEAFF. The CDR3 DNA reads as TGCAGCGTTGAAAGGGAGAACACTGAAGCTTTCTTT.

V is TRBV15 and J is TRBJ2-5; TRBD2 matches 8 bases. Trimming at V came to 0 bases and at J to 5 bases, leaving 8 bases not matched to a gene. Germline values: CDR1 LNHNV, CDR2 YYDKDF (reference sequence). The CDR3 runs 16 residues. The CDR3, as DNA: TGTGCCACCAGCAGAGATTTGGGACTAGAGGGGGAGACCCAGTACTTC. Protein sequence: CATSRDLGLEGETQYF.

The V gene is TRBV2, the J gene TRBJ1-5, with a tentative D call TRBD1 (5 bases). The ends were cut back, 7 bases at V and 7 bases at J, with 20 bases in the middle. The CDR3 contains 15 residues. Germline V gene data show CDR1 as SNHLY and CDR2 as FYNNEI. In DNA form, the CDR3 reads TGTGCCAGCACCATTTCGTCCCCCCGGGACCAGCCCCAGCATTTT. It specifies CASTISSPRDQPQHF.